These T cell receptor beta chains were read from a single sample in a study of breast tumors, draining lymph nodes, adjacent tissues. TCRdb re-called the multiplex PCR reads through MiXCR, storing one row per CDR3 protein. The table includes some 66,000 distinct CDR3 sequences, approximately 62% detected once. The sequenced sample consisted of breast tumor tissue. The origin of the receptors is a female donor with breast cancer. Some clones in this sample may be carry-over from other donors' samples. CDR3s include the opening cysteine and the closing phenylalanine or tryptophan.

v_gene	CDR3aa
TRBV11-2	CASSLEVRGTQYF
TRBV11-1	CASSLGQSGYTF
TRBV24-1	CATRPGLGREKLFF
TRBV20-1	CSARNTGGYSGYTF
TRBV5-6	CASSTRTGLTDTQYF
TRBV20-1	CSALRTSGSTSPYNERFF
TRBV29-1	CSVEVGGPGNEQFF
TRBV2	CASMAGLAGGSNEQFF
TRBV27	CASSRGLAGTYEQYF
TRBV19	CASSSWDTRNQPQHF
TRBV19	CASSPRTSRGYEQYF
TRBV20-1	CSATRGQELFF
TRBV10-2	CASSESSTGTYNEQFF
TRBV29-1	CSAGLEGAEKLFF
TRBV5-4	CASSFETGGSYGYTF
TRBV15	CATSRDRGNTIYF
TRBV20-1	CSATSGTWLYEQYF
TRBV29-1	CSVGTGNQPQHF
TRBV5-6	CASSLMGTEGGKNEQFF
TRBV6-5	CASRWGDAGSYEQYF
TRBV10-2	CASTLSPAAGGYTF
TRBV12-3/TRBV12-4	CASSPWTDQETQYF